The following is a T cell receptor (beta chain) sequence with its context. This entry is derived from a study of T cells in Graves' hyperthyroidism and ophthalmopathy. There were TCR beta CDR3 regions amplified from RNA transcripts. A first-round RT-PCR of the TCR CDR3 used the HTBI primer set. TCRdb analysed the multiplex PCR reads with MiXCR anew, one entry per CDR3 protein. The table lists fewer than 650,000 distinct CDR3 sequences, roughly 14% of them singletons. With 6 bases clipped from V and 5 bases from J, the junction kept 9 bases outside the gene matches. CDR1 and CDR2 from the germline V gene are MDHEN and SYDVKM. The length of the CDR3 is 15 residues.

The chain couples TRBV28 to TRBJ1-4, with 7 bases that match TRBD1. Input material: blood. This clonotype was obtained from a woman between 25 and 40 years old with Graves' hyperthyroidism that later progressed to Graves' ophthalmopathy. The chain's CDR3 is CASSSGGQENEKLFF. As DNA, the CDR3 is TGTGCCAGCAGCTCAGGGGGGCAAGAAAATGAAAAACTGTTTTTT.